The clone carrying this T cell receptor (beta chain) was observed many times. Its target is not known. RNA was extracted from bulk tissue without any cell sorting. V was trimmed by 4 bases and J by 6 bases, leaving 9 bases between them. The germline V gene has CDR1 SQVTM and CDR2 ANQGSEA. The CDR3 spans 11 residues. These data originate in a study of tumor and adjacent non-tumor tissue in lung cancer. General observations from the study: Compared with tumor, normal lung showed significantly lower TCR diversity. Normal lung showed higher cumulative top 100 clone frequency than tumor.

TCRbeta libraries were built with three rounds of nested PCR, modified from ARM-PCR. MiXCR was run by TCRdb on the multiplex PCR reads, yielding one entry per CDR3 protein. This repertoire shows 69,000 or so distinct CDR3 sequences, more than 70% found once; its top ten account for 28%. Specimen: lung tumor tissue. V is TRBV29-1 and J is TRBJ1-1; D might be TRBD1 (5 bases). The receptor comes from a man in his sixties with non-small cell lung cancer. CDR3 in amino acids: CSVVGGAEAFF. The CDR3 bases are TGCAGCGTTGTGGGGGGGGCTGAAGCTTTCTTT. Full variable domain (rest looked up from reference TRBV29-1 and TRBJ1-1): SAVISQKPSRDICQRGTSLTIQCQVDSQVTMMFWYRQQPGQSLTLIATANQGSEATYESGFVIDKFPISRPNLTFSTLTVSNMSPEDSSIYLCSVVGGAEAFFGQGTRLTVV.